This passage covers 21 T cell receptor beta chains from one sample sequenced in a study of blood T cell repertoires in COVID-19. Assay: immunoSEQ multiplex PCR; the TCRdb copy retains only in-frame clones and omits some. The data show approximately 250,000 clones, about 89% seen once. The sample comprised peripheral blood. The receptors were sampled from a woman aged 55-70 years who had recovered from COVID-19.

This clone was found once. V and J are TRBV5-4 and TRBJ2-7, with TRBD2 as a possible D gene (6 bases). The length of the CDR3 is 17 residues. CDR1 and CDR2 (germline): SGHNT, YYREEE (reference sequence). Between the trimmed V and J ends, which lost 5 bases and 5 bases, there was a span of 26 bases. CDR3 amino acids: CASSTKSGTARLNEQYF. CDR3 bases: TGTGCCAGCAGTACGAAATCGGGGACTGCCCGTCTCAACGAGCAGTACTTC.

This chain joins TRBV2 and TRBJ1-6; no firm D call. V was pared by 7 bases and J by 4 bases, with 14 bases between. This CDR3 has 15 amino acids. Germline V CDR1 and CDR2: SNHLY, FYNNEI. The CDR3 nucleotides read TGTGCCAGCACCCGAGCGGACCCATATAATTCACCCCTCCACTTT. Its translation: CASTRADPYNSPLHF.

This rearrangement joins TRBV6-5 to TRBJ1-2, with D maybe TRBD1 (5 bases). Germline V gene sequence: CDR1 MNHEY, CDR2 SVGAGI. V lost 7 bases and J 3 bases, leaving 12 bases between the germline ends. This CDR3 comprises 13 residues. CDR3 sequence reads: CASTATADYGYTF. The DNA for the CDR3 is TGTGCCAGCACCGCGACAGCCGACTATGGCTACACCTTC.

The genes are TRBV9 and TRBJ1-4; D not certain. Germline values: CDR1 SGDLS, CDR2 YYNGEE. The CDR3 covers 15 residues. Trimming removed 3 bases from V and 6 bases from J, with 15 bases in between. The CDR3 region is CASSAAGNWDEKLFF. The CDR3 DNA reads TGTGCCAGCAGCGCTGCCGGGAATTGGGATGAAAAACTGTTTTTT.

V and J are TRBV4-2 and TRBJ2-7; 8 bases are a match to TRBD2. The CDR3 extends over 14 amino acids. The trim removed 0 bases at V and 2 bases at J, leaving 0 bases unmatched. The germline CDR1 and CDR2 sequences are LGHNA and YNFKEQ. The CDR3 here is CASSQDGGAYEQYF. The CDR3 coding sequence is TGTGCCAGCAGCCAAGACGGGGGGGCCTACGAGCAGTACTTC.

The chain carries TRBV12-3 or TRBV12-4 and TRBJ2-5, with TRBD2 as a possible D gene (6 bases). V lost 6 bases to trimming and J lost 1 base, with 9 bases between them. There are 13 residues in the CDR3. The DNA of the CDR3 is TGTGCCAGCAGCCCCGGGGGCCAAGAGACCCAGTACTTC. It encodes CASSPGGQETQYF.

The CDR3 reads CASSGHRVSGELFF. The CDR3 coding sequence is TGTGCCAGCAGTGGGCACAGGGTGTCCGGGGAGCTGTTTTTT. The V and J genes are TRBV2 and TRBJ2-2; D is perhaps TRBD1 (6 bases). The CDR3 runs to 14 residues. The germline V gene encodes CDR1 SNHLY and CDR2 FYNNEI. Trimming removed 4 bases from V and 6 bases from J, with 12 bases in between.

The chain employs TRBV11-3 and TRBJ1-1; D might be TRBD1 (6 bases). The germline V gene has CDR1 SGHNT and CDR2 YENEEA. Trimming took 5 bases from V and 0 from J, leaving 13 bases between them. The CDR3 loop spans 15 amino acids. The CDR3 bases are TGTGCCAGCAGCACAACAGGGATCATGAACACTGAAGCTTTCTTT. Amino acid sequence: CASSTTGIMNTEAFF. Full variable domain (rest looked up from reference TRBV11-3 and TRBJ1-1): EAGVVQSPRYKIIEKKQPVAFWCNPISGHNTLYWYLQNLGQGPELLIRYENEEAVDDSQLPKDRFSAERLKGVDSTLKIQPAELGDSAVYLCASSTTGIMNTEAFFGQGTRLTVV.

This clone was recorded once. This rearrangement joins TRBV7-2 to TRBJ1-4, with D perhaps TRBD1 (5 bases). The CDR3 loop spans 16 amino acids. V gave up 4 bases and J gave up 4 bases, with 16 bases separating them. The germline CDR1 and CDR2 sequences are SGHTA and FQGNSA. CDR3 loop: CASSSPQGGVNEKLFF. In nucleotides, the CDR3 is TGTGCCAGCAGCTCCCCCCAGGGTGGTGTTAATGAAAAACTGTTTTTT.

The J gene is TRBJ2-7, the V gene TRBV6-1, with 12 bases aligning to TRBD1. The germline CDR1 and CDR2 sequences are MNHNS and SASEGT. J was trimmed by 3 bases and V by 3 bases; bases with no gene match: 6. The CDR3 consists of 16 residues. CDR3 bases: TGTGCCAGCAGTGAGTTGGGACAGGGGGCGGGCTACGAGCAGTACTTC. Translation gives CASSELGQGAGYEQYF.

The chain employs TRBV27 and TRBJ2-7; TRBD1 agrees at 8 bases. CDR1 and CDR2 from the germline V gene are MNHEY and SMNVEV (reference sequence). J lost 6 bases, V lost 5 bases, and 12 bases had no gene match. The CDR3 is 15 residues long. CDR3 sequence reads: CASSVWTGRKGEQYF. In DNA, the CDR3 is TGTGCCAGCAGTGTCTGGACAGGGAGAAAGGGCGAGCAGTACTTC.

This clone was recorded once. Other nucleotide sequences from this sample produce the same CDR3. The gene calls are TRBV5-1 and TRBJ1-1, with D possibly TRBD1 on 6 matching bases. Germline CDR1 SGHRS, CDR2 YFSETQ. V shed 2 bases and J shed 0 bases, with 8 bases lying between them. The CDR3 is made up of 14 amino acids. CDR3 bases: TGCGCCAGCAGCTTAGGGACATTGAACACTGAAGCTTTCTTT. It translates to CASSLGTLNTEAFF.

The chain has TRBV6-2 or TRBV6-3 and TRBJ1-6; 8 positions agree with TRBD1. With 4 bases clipped from V and 10 bases from J, the junction kept 9 bases outside the gene matches. Germline CDR1 is MNHEY and CDR2 is SVGEGT. This CDR3 spans 15 amino acids. CDR3 sequence (DNA): TGTGCCAGCAGTTGGGTCCAAGGGGACAGGTCACCCCTCCACTTT. Amino acid sequence: CASSWVQGDRSPLHF.

The chain has TRBV2 and TRBJ2-3, with D possibly being TRBD2 (5 bases). CDR3 size: 15 residues. Germline V CDR1 and CDR2: SNHLY, FYNNEI. V lost 4 bases to trimming and J lost 4 bases, with 15 bases between them. The CDR3 sequence is CASSVSPEVADTQYF. The CDR3 nucleotides read TGTGCCAGCAGTGTTTCGCCGGAGGTCGCAGATACGCAGTATTTT.

The chain is built from TRBV7-9 and TRBJ2-5; no clear D gene. Deletions cut 0 bases from V and 2 bases from J, with 4 bases between. This CDR3 spans 13 amino acids. Looked up from germline, CDR1 is SEHNR and CDR2 is FQNEAQ (reference sequence). DNA for the CDR3: TGTGCCAGCAGCTTAGCTCCACAAGAGACCCAGTACTTC. Translation gives CASSLAPQETQYF.

This sequence joins TRBV6-5 and TRBJ2-7, with D possibly TRBD1 on 6 matching bases. This CDR3 has 15 amino acids. Germline assignment: CDR1 MNHEY and CDR2 SVGAGI. V was shortened by 0 bases and J by 3 bases, with 12 bases between the two germline ends. The CDR3 loop reads CASSYSTTDSYEQYF. DNA for the CDR3: TGTGCCAGCAGTTACTCGACGACGGACAGCTACGAGCAGTACTTC.

The chain links TRBV7-8 to TRBJ2-7, with TRBD2 as a possible D gene (5 bases). V was cut by 2 bases and J by 4 bases, with 12 bases left in between. This CDR3 is built from 14 residues. Germline V CDR1 and CDR2: SGHVS, FQNEAQ. Here the CDR3 DNA reads TGTGCCAGCAGCTTATCGGGGTACCGATACGAGCAGTACTTC. It is translated as CASSLSGYRYEQYF.

The V call is TRBV5-4, the J call TRBJ2-5; D is possibly TRBD1 (5 bases). The V and J ends lost 0 bases and 5 bases respectively, with 14 bases between them. Germline lookup yields CDR1 SGHNT and CDR2 YYREEE (reference sequence). The CDR3 runs to 15 residues. This chain's CDR3 is CASSLAYGQGETQYF. The CDR3 DNA follows: TGTGCCAGCAGCTTGGCCTATGGTCAGGGCGAGACCCAGTACTTC.

The rearrangement joins TRBV5-4 to TRBJ1-3, with a tentative D call TRBD1 (6 bases). The V end was cut by 4 bases, the J end by 4 bases, with 15 bases between. This CDR3 has 15 residues. The germline CDR1 and CDR2 sequences are SGHNT and YYREEE (reference sequence). The CDR3 nucleotides are TGTGCCAGCAGCAAAATGGGGGCGGCAGGAAACACCATATATTTT. As protein: CASSKMGAAGNTIYF.

The genes are TRBV6-5 and TRBJ2-7; no definite D call. V was shortened by 6 bases and J by 0 bases, with 12 bases between the two germline ends. The CDR3 has 14 residues. Germline values: CDR1 MNHEY, CDR2 SVGAGI. For the CDR3, the DNA is TGTGCCAGCAGCGTCAGGAAGACCTCCTACGAGCAGTACTTC. As protein: CASSVRKTSYEQYF.

The rearrangement joins TRBV5-4 to TRBJ1-1; 8 nucleotides match TRBD1. The CDR3 runs 15 residues. Unmatched junction bases numbered 9, after V lost 4 bases and J lost 4 bases. Germline CDR1 and CDR2: SGHNT and YYREEE (reference sequence). The CDR3: CASSAPQGAFTEAFF. Here the CDR3 DNA reads TGTGCCAGCAGCGCACCTCAGGGGGCCTTCACTGAAGCTTTCTTT.